A selection of T cell receptor beta chains follows, all from one sample in a study of radiation and T cells in renal cell carcinoma. Data came from immunoSEQ multiplex PCR; TCRdb stores just in-frame clones and leaves some out. The sample has just over 150,000 clones, approximately 90% seen once. The sequences come from blood, collected from a patient whose treatment included radiotherapy and nephrectomy. The receptors here all came from a woman aged 45 to 65 with renal cell carcinoma. The CDR3 runs from the conserved cysteine through the conserved F or W. Size tells how often a clone was seen (once, few, many) or the class of an expanded clone, and some rows leave it out.

j_gene: TRBJ1-1; v_gene: TRBV19; abundance: -; CDR3aa: CASSNGLGNTEAFF
j_gene: TRBJ2-5; v_gene: TRBV6-5; abundance: -; CDR3aa: CASSRQGAIPETQYF
j_gene: TRBJ2-7; v_gene: TRBV4-2; abundance: -; CDR3aa: CASSQVGTRSGEQYF
j_gene: TRBJ2-5; v_gene: TRBV7-9; abundance: -; CDR3aa: CASSLERLVGETQYF
j_gene: TRBJ2-7; v_gene: TRBV6-5; abundance: -; CDR3aa: CASSYQGSYEQYF
j_gene: TRBJ1-1; v_gene: TRBV2; abundance: once; CDR3aa: CASSGQGNTEAFF
j_gene: TRBJ1-5; v_gene: TRBV7-2; abundance: -; CDR3aa: CASSYNQPQHF
j_gene: TRBJ1-2; v_gene: TRBV6-1; abundance: -; CDR3aa: CASRDTSRGYKGYTF
j_gene: TRBJ2-1; v_gene: TRBV28; abundance: -; CDR3aa: CASSSSGQGAQNEQFF
j_gene: TRBJ1-5; v_gene: TRBV5-8; abundance: once; CDR3aa: CASSLAWVLGYSNQPQHF
j_gene: TRBJ2-6; v_gene: TRBV7-6; abundance: -; CDR3aa: CASSLAVAGANVLTF
j_gene: TRBJ2-5; v_gene: TRBV10-1; abundance: -; CDR3aa: CASSESGTSGEETQYF
j_gene: TRBJ2-7; v_gene: TRBV6-5; abundance: -; CDR3aa: CASSYGAGRLYF
j_gene: TRBJ1-4; v_gene: TRBV19; abundance: -; CDR3aa: CASSIDYGRTTNEKLFF
j_gene: TRBJ1-2; v_gene: TRBV10-3; abundance: -; CDR3aa: CAISRTGDYGYTF
j_gene: TRBJ2-1; v_gene: TRBV6-4; abundance: -; CDR3aa: CASSDEGLAGNEQFF
j_gene: TRBJ2-5; v_gene: TRBV9; abundance: -; CDR3aa: CASSVESSGPQETQYF
j_gene: TRBJ2-3; v_gene: TRBV5-8; abundance: -; CDR3aa: CASSGSGGPGRTDTQYF
j_gene: TRBJ2-3; v_gene: TRBV10-3; abundance: -; CDR3aa: CATNPSGGLSTDTQYF
j_gene: TRBJ1-6; v_gene: TRBV9; abundance: -; CDR3aa: CASSVGYGNSPLHF
j_gene: TRBJ2-7; v_gene: TRBV6-5; abundance: -; CDR3aa: CASSQGRARGEQYF
j_gene: TRBJ2-7; v_gene: TRBV6-6; abundance: -; CDR3aa: CASRLRDHPVQYF
j_gene: TRBJ1-2; v_gene: TRBV5-1; abundance: -; CDR3aa: CASSLDPGYYGYTF
j_gene: TRBJ1-1; v_gene: TRBV18; abundance: -; CDR3aa: CASSPAGGGTEAFF
j_gene: TRBJ1-4; v_gene: TRBV7-9; abundance: -; CDR3aa: CASSVGDPFTSTNEKLFF
j_gene: TRBJ1-6; v_gene: TRBV4-2; abundance: -; CDR3aa: CASSRGQNSPLHF
j_gene: TRBJ2-5; v_gene: TRBV5-6; abundance: -; CDR3aa: CASSWTGTVGAQYF
j_gene: TRBJ2-7; v_gene: TRBV5-1; abundance: -; CDR3aa: CASSFRGLGYEQYF
j_gene: TRBJ2-7; v_gene: TRBV6-1; abundance: -; CDR3aa: CASSEAGIAPYEQYF
j_gene: TRBJ1-1; v_gene: TRBV15; abundance: once; CDR3aa: CATSRDHGANTEAFF
j_gene: TRBJ2-5; v_gene: TRBV6-1; abundance: -; CDR3aa: CASTRDRAETQYF
j_gene: TRBJ2-7; v_gene: TRBV7-9; abundance: -; CDR3aa: CASSLARGGEEQYF
j_gene: TRBJ2-7; v_gene: TRBV28; abundance: -; CDR3aa: CAALGRGRGNYEQYF
j_gene: TRBJ1-2; v_gene: TRBV19; abundance: once; CDR3aa: CASSIAGTYGYTF
j_gene: TRBJ1-1; v_gene: TRBV19; abundance: -; CDR3aa: CASSLRAQVAFF
j_gene: TRBJ2-1; v_gene: TRBV20-1; abundance: -; CDR3aa: CTASGSDEQFF
j_gene: TRBJ1-5; v_gene: TRBV7-6; abundance: -; CDR3aa: CASSIGQGRQPQHF
j_gene: TRBJ1-3; v_gene: TRBV25-1; abundance: -; CDR3aa: CASSEAGSHSGNTIYF
j_gene: TRBJ2-1; v_gene: TRBV5-8; abundance: -; CDR3aa: CASSFNRYNEQFF
j_gene: TRBJ2-3; v_gene: TRBV7-2; abundance: -; CDR3aa: CASRKASRGTQDTQYF
j_gene: TRBJ1-3; v_gene: TRBV19; abundance: -; CDR3aa: CASSIRHGVFGNTIYF
j_gene: TRBJ1-2; v_gene: TRBV28; abundance: once; CDR3aa: CASSAGQGASGGYTF
j_gene: TRBJ1-1; v_gene: TRBV5-1; abundance: -; CDR3aa: CASSRDSANTEAFF
j_gene: TRBJ1-4; v_gene: TRBV15; abundance: once; CDR3aa: CATSTRQGIDEKLFF
j_gene: TRBJ2-1; v_gene: TRBV6-1; abundance: -; CDR3aa: CASSEAWAQGGQFF
j_gene: TRBJ1-2; v_gene: TRBV30; abundance: -; CDR3aa: CAWSSGAYGYTF
j_gene: TRBJ2-1; v_gene: TRBV7-6; abundance: -; CDR3aa: CASSLAGGNEQFF
j_gene: TRBJ2-1; v_gene: TRBV4-3; abundance: -; CDR3aa: CASGTSGTNEQFF
j_gene: TRBJ1-4; v_gene: TRBV30; abundance: few; CDR3aa: CAWSTEEKLFF
j_gene: TRBJ2-1; v_gene: TRBV6-6; abundance: once; CDR3aa: CASSPHPNEQFF
j_gene: TRBJ1-2; v_gene: TRBV6-1; abundance: -; CDR3aa: CASSVSPSGYTF
j_gene: TRBJ1-1; v_gene: TRBV5-1; abundance: -; CDR3aa: CASSLGMRGSTEAFF
j_gene: TRBJ1-6; v_gene: TRBV9; abundance: -; CDR3aa: CASSATVSYNSPLHF
j_gene: TRBJ2-1; v_gene: TRBV2; abundance: -; CDR3aa: CASYRANEQFF
j_gene: TRBJ1-4; v_gene: TRBV5-5; abundance: -; CDR3aa: CASSSTGGRGEKLFF